The clone carrying this T cell receptor (beta chain) was seen more than once but under ten times. Its cognate antigen is unknown. The sample originates from a study of response to subunit inactivated influenza vaccine. Study-level results: Only a handful of new T cells, the authors suggested, are recruited with each seasonal influenza vaccination.

The V gene's germline CDR1 is LNHNV and CDR2 YYDKDF (reference sequence). This CDR3 has 13 amino acids. Deletions cut 2 bases from V and 3 bases from J, with 8 bases between. A single record per CDR3 protein comes from TCRdb applying MiXCR to the RT-PCR reads. The sample lists roughly 500,000 distinct CDR3 sequences, around 25% occurring once. V usage is TRBV15 and J usage is TRBJ2-7; weak D call: TRBD1 (6 bases). This TCR was recovered from a man in his forties or fifties who received an inactivated influenza vaccine. The material was CD4+ T cells sorted from PBMCs, obtained roughly 5 days after vaccination. DNA of the CDR3: TGTGCCACCAGCAGACCGGACAGCTACGAGCAGTACTTC. This gives the protein CATSRPDSYEQYF.